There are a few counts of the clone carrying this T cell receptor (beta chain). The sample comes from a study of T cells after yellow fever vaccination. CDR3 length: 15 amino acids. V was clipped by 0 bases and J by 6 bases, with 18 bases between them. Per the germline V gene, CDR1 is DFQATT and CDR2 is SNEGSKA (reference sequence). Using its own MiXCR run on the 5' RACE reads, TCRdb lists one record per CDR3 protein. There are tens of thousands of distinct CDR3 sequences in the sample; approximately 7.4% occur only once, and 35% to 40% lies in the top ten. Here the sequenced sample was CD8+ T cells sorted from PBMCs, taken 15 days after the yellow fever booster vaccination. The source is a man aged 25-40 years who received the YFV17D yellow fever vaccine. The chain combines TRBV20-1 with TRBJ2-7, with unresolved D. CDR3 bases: TGCAGTGCTAGAGACTACCGTGGTCCCCTGGTCGAGCAGTACTTC. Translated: CSARDYRGPLVEQYF.